Each of the 25 T cell receptor beta chains below was sequenced from the same sample in a study of shared clonotypes between healthy human individuals (dated by TCRdb to about 2020). Library preparation was by the immunoSEQ multiplex PCR assay. In TCRdb, the immuneACCESS table is reduced to in-frame sequences with V and J assigned. These tables do not hold every clone; where another copy was compared, an unresolved V gene accounts for under half, and the others remain unexplained. The table for this sample lists about 800,000 clones; about 97% of them were counted only once. Under 0.3% of the sample belongs to the ten largest clones. For the CD8 naive samples, CD45RO-negative cells were positively selected for CCR7, yielding a CD45RA+CCR7+ population from which TemRA cells were excluded. Material: naive CD8+ T cells sorted from blood. The cell subset or site label corresponds to: CD45RA+CCR7+. These receptors all come from a man aged 30-40 years in good health.

The chain recombines TRBV5-1 with TRBJ2-7, with no clear D. The CDR3 length is 11 residues. Germline CDR1 SGHRS, CDR2 YFSETQ. The V gene lost 0 bases and the J gene lost 2 bases, with 0 bases spanning the gap. CDR3 in DNA: TGCGCCAGCAGCTTGGCCTACGAGCAGTACTTC. This gives the protein CASSLAYEQYF.

J is TRBJ2-1 and V is TRBV13, with 8 bases matching TRBD2. Germline CDR1 PRHDT, CDR2 FYEKMQ (reference sequence). This CDR3 is 14 amino acids long. V shed 6 bases and J 1 base; nucleotides not matched to a gene: 2. For the CDR3, the DNA is TGTGCCAGCAGGGAGCGGGAGTCCTACAATGAGCAGTTCTTC. Translation: CASRERESYNEQFF.

V gene TRBV1 combines with J gene TRBJ2-7; the D call of TRBD1 is as the table states it, not checked on the DNA. TRBV1 corresponds to a pseudogene. The CDR3 is 14 residues long. CDR3 DNA sequence: TGCACCAGCAGCCAGGACAGGGGAGTCGACGAGCAGTACTTC. Translation: CTSSQDRGVDEQYF.

The chain links TRBV14 to TRBJ2-7, with 9 nucleotides matching TRBD2. This CDR3 is 15 amino acids long. Trimming at V came to 4 bases and at J to 5 bases, leaving 9 bases not matched to a gene. Germline-derived CDR1 and CDR2 are SGHDN and FVKESK. The CDR3 nucleotides read TGTGCCAGCAGCCCGTCCGGGACTAGCCGGAACGAGCAGTACTTC. This translates into CASSPSGTSRNEQYF. Looking up the rest from reference TRBV14 and TRBJ2-7 gives the full variable domain: EAGVTQFPSHSVIEKGQTVTLRCDPISGHDNLYWYRRVMGKEIKFLLHFVKESKQDESGMPNNRFLAERTGGTYSTLKVQPAELEDSGVYFCASSPSGTSRNEQYFGPGTRLTVT.

This clone was observed a few times. The chain links TRBV7-9 to TRBJ2-3; no clear D gene. The CDR3 runs to 16 residues. The germline V gene has CDR1 SEHNR and CDR2 FQNEAQ (reference sequence). V lost 4 bases to trimming and J lost 2 bases, with 16 bases between them. The CDR3 DNA reads TGTGCCAGCAGCTATAGCCGCGGATACTACACAGATACGCAGTATTTT. It specifies CASSYSRGYYTDTQYF. Drawing the rest from reference TRBV7-9 and TRBJ2-3, the complete variable domain is DTGVSQNPRHKITKRGQNVTFRCDPISEHNRLYWYRQTLGQGPEFLTYFQNEAQLEKSRLLSDRFSAERPKGSFSTLEIQRTEQGDSAMYLCASSYSRGYYTDTQYFGPGTRLTVL.

The chain's CDR3 is CASSLVRVADEQYF. CDR3 nucleotides: TGTGCCAGCAGTTTGGTTCGGGTTGCGGACGAGCAGTACTTC. The V and J genes are TRBV27 and TRBJ2-7; D gene unclear. Germline loops: CDR1 MNHEY, CDR2 SMNVEV (reference sequence). CDR3 length: 14 residues. The V and J ends lost 3 bases and 5 bases respectively, with 14 bases between them.

J is TRBJ2-1 and V is TRBV7-9; TRBD2 matches 14 bases. Germline CDR1 and CDR2: SEHNR and FQNEAQ (reference sequence). V trimming: 4 bases; J trimming: 6 bases; junction bases outside the gene matches: 8. This CDR3 is built from 17 residues. As DNA, the CDR3 is TGTGCCAGCAGCTCAAGCCCCGGACTAGCGGGAGGCAATGAGCAGTTCTTC. Translating gives CASSSSPGLAGGNEQFF.

The rearrangement uses TRBV5-1 and TRBJ2-7; perhaps TRBD1 as D (6 bases). Deletions cut 4 bases from V and 0 bases from J, with 14 bases between. CDR1 is SGHRS and CDR2 is YFSETQ in the germline V gene. This CDR3 region has 15 residues. Written as DNA, the CDR3 is TGCGCCAGCAGCATAGGACAGCTGAACTCCTACGAGCAGTACTTC. Amino acid sequence: CASSIGQLNSYEQYF. The full variable domain, completed using reference TRBV5-1 and TRBJ2-7, is KAGVTQTPRYLIKTRGQQVTLSCSPISGHRSVSWYQQTPGQGLQFLFEYFSETQRNKGNFPGRFSGRQFSNSRSEMNVSTLELGDSALYLCASSIGQLNSYEQYFGPGTRLTVT.

The chain is built from TRBV5-1 and TRBJ2-2; the match to TRBD2 covers 10 bases. Losses at the gene ends were 8 bases for V and 7 bases for J; bases not matched to a gene: 20. CDR3 length: 18 residues. CDR1 is SGHRS, CDR2 YFSETQ, per germline. This CDR3 reads CASTPGLATLGQGGELFF. In nucleotides, the CDR3 is TGCGCCAGTACCCCGGGACTAGCGACCTTGGGGCAGGGCGGGGAGCTGTTTTTT. The full variable domain, with the rest looked up from reference TRBV5-1 and TRBJ2-2, is KAGVTQTPRYLIKTRGQQVTLSCSPISGHRSVSWYQQTPGQGLQFLFEYFSETQRNKGNFPGRFSGRQFSNSRSEMNVSTLELGDSALYLCASTPGLATLGQGGELFFGEGSRLTVL.

Details on this clone: Other DNA sequences in the same sample also yield this CDR3. V usage is TRBV11-3 and J usage is TRBJ1-1; no definite D call. This CDR3 region has 13 residues. In germline, CDR1 is SGHNT, CDR2 YENEEA. V lost 1 base and J lost 1, with 4 bases in between. This CDR3 reads CASSLVENTEAFF. CDR3 sequence (DNA): TGTGCCAGCAGCTTAGTCGAGAACACTGAAGCTTTCTTT. The variable domain in full, with the rest retrieved from reference TRBV11-3 and TRBJ1-1, is EAGVVQSPRYKIIEKKQPVAFWCNPISGHNTLYWYLQNLGQGPELLIRYENEEAVDDSQLPKDRFSAERLKGVDSTLKIQPAELGDSAVYLCASSLVENTEAFFGQGTRLTVV.

The chain couples TRBV9 to TRBJ2-1; D gene unclear. This CDR3 is built from 14 residues. Germline V gives CDR1 SGDLS, CDR2 YYNGEE. Trimming shortened V by 3 bases and J by 9 bases, and 16 bases separated the two germline ends. The CDR3 reads CASSATRVLAEQFF. The CDR3 DNA sequence: TGTGCCAGCAGCGCCACGCGAGTGTTGGCTGAGCAGTTCTTC.

This chain connects TRBV11-3 to TRBJ2-7; TRBD1 aligns across 10 bases. Germline V CDR1 and CDR2: SGHNT, YENEEA. The J segment lost 0 bases and the V segment lost 11 bases, leaving 1 base of the junction unmatched. This CDR3 is built from 12 residues. The CDR3 region is CAGTGASYEQYF. As DNA, the CDR3 is TGTGCCGGGACAGGGGCCTCCTACGAGCAGTACTTC. Filled out from reference TRBV11-3 and TRBJ2-7, the complete variable domain reads EAGVVQSPRYKIIEKKQPVAFWCNPISGHNTLYWYLQNLGQGPELLIRYENEEAVDDSQLPKDRFSAERLKGVDSTLKIQPAELGDSAVYLCAGTGASYEQYFGPGTRLTVT.

The rearrangement uses TRBV10-3 and TRBJ2-3; D unclear. The CDR3 runs 11 residues. Germline values: CDR1 ENHRY, CDR2 SYGVKD. Trimming pared 6 bases from V and 2 bases from J, leaving 3 bases between. The CDR3 DNA follows: TGTGCCATCAGATCCACAGATACGCAGTATTTT. It is translated as CAIRSTDTQYF.

The gene calls are TRBV27 and TRBJ2-7; 9 bases agree with TRBD2. After removal of 5 bases from V and 5 bases from J, the junction contained 7 bases not matched to a gene. Germline V gene sequence: CDR1 MNHEY, CDR2 SMNVEV (reference sequence). The CDR3 contains 14 residues. The CDR3: CASSRREGPNEQYF. CDR3 DNA: TGTGCCAGCAGTAGGCGGGAGGGCCCTAACGAGCAGTACTTC.

The V gene is TRBV7-9, the J gene TRBJ1-4; D unclear. V dropped 3 bases and J dropped 7 bases, with 12 bases sitting between them. This CDR3 has 14 amino acids. The germline V gene encodes CDR1 SEHNR and CDR2 FQNEAQ (reference sequence). CDR3 in DNA: TGTGCCAGCAGCTTTCGGGGAGAGAGTGAAAAACTGTTTTTT. Its protein is CASSFRGESEKLFF.

This chain connects TRBV6-5 to TRBJ1-1, with D hard to call. CDR1 is MNHEY, CDR2 SVGAGI, per germline. The CDR3 runs 13 residues. Trimming shortened V by 0 bases and J by 8 bases, and 10 bases separated the two germline ends. CDR3 bases: TGTGCCAGCAGTTACTCCTTATTAACAGAAGCTTTCTTT. Translating gives CASSYSLLTEAFF.

V gene TRBV28 combines with J gene TRBJ1-3, with D uncertain. Germline V CDR1 and CDR2: MDHEN, SYDVKM. The CDR3 loop spans 15 amino acids. V was pared by 2 bases and J by 0 bases, with 8 bases between. This chain's CDR3 is CASSLLTNSGNTIYF. The DNA for the CDR3 is TGTGCCAGCAGTTTACTAACAAACTCTGGAAACACCATATATTTT.

The chain joins TRBV7-6 to TRBJ2-3; D is possibly TRBD1 or TRBD2 (5 bases each). This CDR3 is 15 amino acids long. V shed 1 base and J shed 6 bases, with 14 bases lying between them. The germline CDR1 and CDR2 sequences are SGHVS and FNYEAQ. CDR3 nucleotides: TGTGCCAGCAGCTTAGGTAGTAGTGAGGGGGATACGCAGTATTTT. Its protein product is CASSLGSSEGDTQYF.

V usage is TRBV4-1 and J usage is TRBJ1-5; D is unclear. This CDR3 region has 16 residues. Between the trimmed V and J ends, which lost 1 base and 1 base, there was a span of 11 bases. Germline V gives CDR1 MGHRA, CDR2 YSYEKL. CDR3 sequence (DNA): TGCGCCAGCAGCCAAGGGATTGGGGTGAGCAATCAGCCCCAGCATTTT. Protein: CASSQGIGVSNQPQHF.

In the case of this clone: Different DNA sequences within this sample yield the same CDR3. V usage is TRBV27 and J usage is TRBJ2-1; D is ambiguous. This CDR3 has 12 residues. The V end was cut by 0 bases, the J end by 7 bases, with 4 bases between. Germline assignment: CDR1 MNHEY and CDR2 SMNVEV (reference sequence). Written as DNA, the CDR3 is TGTGCCAGCAGTTTATCGTCTAATGAGCAGTTCTTC. Protein sequence: CASSLSSNEQFF.

The chain combines TRBV27 with TRBJ1-1, with 8 bases lining up with TRBD1. Germline V gene lookup returns CDR1 MNHEY and CDR2 SMNVEV (reference sequence). Trimming removed 2 bases from V and 6 bases from J; junction bases left unmatched: 8. CDR3 length: 15 residues. The CDR3 DNA is TGTGCCAGCAGTTTAAGTGGGACAGGAGCGGCTGAAGCTTTCTTT. This gives the protein CASSLSGTGAAEAFF.

This chain connects TRBV30 to TRBJ2-7, with 9 positions matching TRBD1. This CDR3 is built from 14 residues. J was trimmed by 2 bases and V by 1 base; bases with no gene match: 3. Germline assignment: CDR1 GTSNPN and CDR2 SVGIG (reference sequence). The CDR3: CAWSEGQGPYEQYF. For the CDR3, the DNA is TGTGCCTGGAGTGAGGGACAGGGCCCCTACGAGCAGTACTTC.

The table lists this clone with a count of one. This chain links TRBV5-1 with TRBJ2-1; a possible D gene is TRBD2 (6 bases). The germline V gene encodes CDR1 SGHRS and CDR2 YFSETQ. The CDR3 has 18 amino acids. The germline V and J ends were trimmed by 0 bases and 5 bases, with 21 bases remaining between them. CDR3 DNA: TGCGCCAGCAGCTTGGTGGGCCTTGGCGGGATTCCCGACAATGAGCAGTTCTTC. Translating gives CASSLVGLGGIPDNEQFF.

The chain is built from TRBV7-9 and TRBJ2-1; 12 nucleotides agree with TRBD2. Germline CDR1 and CDR2: SEHNR and FQNEAQ (reference sequence). J was trimmed by 7 bases and V by 5 bases; bases with no gene match: 9. This CDR3 has 16 amino acids. CDR3 region: CASSTPSSGRVNEQFF. CDR3 bases: TGTGCCAGCAGCACACCCTCTAGCGGGAGGGTGAATGAGCAGTTCTTC.

The CDR3 here is CASSLGSAGVVEQFF. The CDR3 coding sequence is TGTGCCAGCAGCTTAGGGAGTGCGGGAGTGGTTGAGCAGTTCTTC. The V call is TRBV7-9, the J call TRBJ2-1; 7 bases match TRBD2. V trimming: 1 base; J trimming: 9 bases; junction bases outside the gene matches: 9. Per the germline V gene, CDR1 is SEHNR and CDR2 is FQNEAQ (reference sequence). The CDR3 runs to 15 residues.